A single sample is the source of the 14 T cell receptor beta chains below, sequenced in a study of T cells in Graves' hyperthyroidism and ophthalmopathy. Amplified regions were TCR beta CDR3 sequences from RNA transcripts. HTBI primers drove first-round RT-PCR of the TCR CDR3. TCRdb recomputed calls from the multiplex PCR reads with MiXCR, one row per CDR3 protein. The repertoire has around 380,000 distinct CDR3 sequences, 13% of them found once; the top ten carry about a fifth. Sample: blood. The source is a man between 25 and 39 years old with Graves' hyperthyroidism that later progressed to Graves' ophthalmopathy.

This clonotype has ten or more counts. The chain is built from TRBV6-2 or TRBV6-3 and TRBJ2-7; 8 nucleotides match TRBD2. The CDR3 has 15 amino acids. V lost 2 bases and J lost 5; bases outside the gene matches: 8. Per germline, CDR1 MNHEY and CDR2 SVGEGT. CDR3 in amino acids: CASSYGVAGRNEQYF. In DNA, the CDR3 is TGTGCCAGCAGTTACGGAGTAGCGGGACGTAACGAGCAGTACTTC.

The sample holds a few counts of this clonotype. The CDR3 DNA follows: TGTGCCAGCAGCTTAGAACGACAGGGGATAAGGGGTGGCTACACCTTC. Residues: CASSLERQGIRGGYTF. The V gene is TRBV7-6, the J gene TRBJ1-2, with 8 bases fitting TRBD1. Germline-derived CDR1 and CDR2 are SGHVS and FNYEAQ. The CDR3 runs 16 residues. The J segment lost 7 bases and the V segment lost 1 base, leaving 11 bases of the junction unmatched.

This clonotype was counted at least ten times. The J gene is TRBJ1-5, the V gene TRBV2; 7 bases are shared with TRBD1. In germline, CDR1 is SNHLY, CDR2 FYNNEI. The CDR3 is 15 amino acids. The V segment lost 6 bases and the J segment 1 base; nucleotides outside the gene matches: 6. The CDR3 DNA reads as TGTGCCAGCAGAGGTTCACAGGGGAGCAATCAGCCCCAGCATTTT. It codes for CASRGSQGSNQPQHF.

Notes on this clonotype: Germline and junction disagree at one end, which may indicate a read error. This chain joins TRBV27 and TRBJ2-7; D is ambiguous. Germline CDR1 is MNHEY and CDR2 is SMNVEV (reference sequence). The CDR3 has 12 residues. This CDR3 is CASGFGRHEQYF. The CDR3 nucleotides are TGTGCCAGCGGTTTCGGCCGCCACGAGCAGTACTTC.

This clonotype was counted ten times or more. The chain uses TRBV28 and TRBJ2-7; 8 bases are a match to TRBD1. From germline, CDR1 is MDHEN and CDR2 SYDVKM. This CDR3 is 14 amino acids long. The V and J ends lost 5 bases and 3 bases, in that order; junction bases with no gene match: 6. DNA of the CDR3: TGTGCCAGCAGTCCGCCCGGGACAGGCTACGAGCAGTACTTC. The encoded protein is CASSPPGTGYEQYF.

This clonotype was found many times. One end of the junction is discordant with germline, which a read error may explain. The chain joins TRBV5-1 to TRBJ1-1; D possibly corresponds to TRBD1 (5 bases). The CDR3 contains 13 residues. In germline, CDR1 is SGHRS, CDR2 YFSETQ. The chain's CDR3 is CASSFQGGTEAFF. CDR3 sequence (DNA): TGTGCCAGCAGCTTCCAGGGCGGCACTGAAGCTTTCTTT.

Ten or more counts support this clonotype. The V and J genes are TRBV11-3 and TRBJ2-5, with D uncertain. The germline CDR1 and CDR2 sequences are SGHNT and YENEEA. Trimming removed 5 bases from V and 5 bases from J, with 9 bases in between. This CDR3 region has 12 residues. CDR3 sequence: CASSPGWETQYF. The CDR3 nucleotides read TGTGCCAGCAGCCCCGGTTGGGAGACCCAGTACTTC.

Concerning this clonotype itself: One junction end disagrees with the germline gene, perhaps due to a read error. The rearrangement joins TRBV5-4 to TRBJ2-5; 8 bases match TRBD2. In germline, CDR1 is SGHNT, CDR2 YYREEE (reference sequence). CDR3 length: 16 residues. The CDR3 reads CASSWGAGGTQETQYF. The CDR3 DNA is TGTGCCAGCAGCTGGGGGGCGGGGGGTACCCAAGAAACCCAGTACTTC. Looking up the rest from reference TRBV5-4 and TRBJ2-5 gives the full variable domain: ETGVTQSPTHLIKTRGQQVTLRCSSQSGHNTVSWYQQALGQGPQFIFQYYREEENGRGNFPPRFSGLQFPNYSSELNVNALELDDSALYLCASSWGAGGTQETQYFGPGTRLLVL.

The table lists this clonotype with many counts. The rearrangement joins TRBV27 to TRBJ1-1; possible D gene TRBD1, 6 bases. This CDR3 region has 14 residues. From germline, CDR1 is MNHEY and CDR2 SMNVEV (reference sequence). Trimming stripped 0 bases from V and 8 bases from J, with 13 bases between. Written as DNA, the CDR3 is TGTGCCAGCAGTTTATCGTGGACAGTCGGGGAAGCTTTCTTT. Its protein is CASSLSWTVGEAFF.

This clonotype was recorded only once. This rearrangement joins TRBV7-3 to TRBJ2-5; 12 bases fit TRBD2. The CDR3 loop spans 15 amino acids. V was pared by 4 bases and J by 5 bases, with 5 bases of the junction left unmatched. Germline V gene data show CDR1 as SGHTA and CDR2 as FQGTGA. The CDR3 nucleotides read TGTGCCAGCAGCTCACTAGCGGGGGGCGTGGAGACCCAGTACTTC. Residues: CASSSLAGGVETQYF.

This clonotype was recorded at least ten times. This chain connects TRBV5-8 to TRBJ2-5; maybe TRBD2 (6 bases). V lost 0 bases, J lost 4 bases, and 10 bases lay in between. Per the germline V gene, CDR1 is SGHTS and CDR2 is YDEGEE. The CDR3 runs 14 residues. The DNA for the CDR3 is TGTGCCAGCAGCTTGGAGGGAGGTCGAGAGACCCAGTACTTC. It encodes CASSLEGGRETQYF.

This clonotype was seen repeatedly, ten times or more. The rearrangement uses TRBV12-3 or TRBV12-4 and TRBJ2-5; D remains unclear. The CDR3 is made up of 14 amino acids. V lost 5 bases to trimming and J lost 0 bases, with 10 bases between them. CDR3 sequence: CASSDYTYQETQYF. The DNA of the CDR3 is TGTGCCAGCAGTGATTATACGTACCAAGAGACCCAGTACTTC.

This clonotype occurred a few times. The CDR3 region is CASSKSGGNTGELFF. CDR3 coding DNA: TGTGCCAGCAGTAAGAGCGGGGGGAACACCGGGGAGCTGTTTTTT. The chain joins TRBV25-1 to TRBJ2-2; 8 bases fit TRBD2. CDR1 is MGHDK, CDR2 SYGVNS, per germline. With V trimmed by 5 bases and J by 1 base, 3 bases remained unmatched. The CDR3 has 15 residues.

This clonotype was seen at least ten times. The V and J genes are TRBV12-5 and TRBJ2-7; 11 bases agree with TRBD1. The length of the CDR3 is 14 residues. Germline CDR1 LGHNT, CDR2 FRNRAP. Germline trimming cut 6 bases from V and 4 bases from J; bases unmatched to any gene: 5. CDR3 nucleotide sequence: TGTGCTAGTGGCAGCGGACAGGGGGCATACGAGCAGTACTTC. Amino acids: CASGSGQGAYEQYF.